These T cell receptor beta chains were read from a single sample in a study of shared clonotypes between healthy human individuals. The assay was immunoSEQ multiplex PCR, and TCRdb's table has in-frame clones only and misses some. The sample lists 2 million or so clones; roughly 95% were seen once. The sequencing sample was made of naive CD4+ T cells sorted from blood. The source of these receptors is a man younger than 30 in good health. Both conserved end residues are part of each CDR3. D genes are given only for firm matches. Clone size is given for some rows only: seen once, a few or many times, or a class if the clone is expanded.

j_call cdr3_length clone_size d_call v_call cdr3_nt cdr3_aa
TRBJ2-5 17 - TRBD2 TRBV12-5 TGTGCTAGTGGTTTGGCCGGACTAGCGGGGGGGCCTGAGACCCAGTACTTC CASGLAGLAGGPETQYF
TRBJ2-7 14 - TRBD2 TRBV10-3 TGTGCCATCAGAGAACTAGCGGCCCTGGACGAGCAGTACTTC CAIRELAALDEQYF
TRBJ1-3 13 - - TRBV10-3 TGTGCCATCAGTACCGTCTCGGGAAACACCATATATTTT CAISTVSGNTIYF
TRBJ2-1 15 - - TRBV9 TGTGCCAGCAGCGTAGATGGCGGGGCGTACGGTGAGCAGTTCTTC CASSVDGGAYGEQFF
TRBJ1-1 14 - - TRBV19 TGTGCCAGTAGTTTGGGGCAGATGAACACTGAAGCTTTCTTT CASSLGQMNTEAFF
TRBJ1-2 13 - - TRBV27 TGTGCCAGCAGTTTACGGGAGGGGTATGGCTACACCTTC CASSLREGYGYTF
TRBJ2-1 17 - TRBD2 TRBV28 TGTGCCAGCAGTAGGACTAGCGGGGGGCCGTCCTACAATGAGCAGTTCTTC CASSRTSGGPSYNEQFF
TRBJ2-7 14 once - TRBV10-2 TGCGCCAGCAGTGAGTCGGCAGGGCACTACGAGCAGTACTTC CASSESAGHYEQYF
TRBJ1-2 13 - - TRBV2 TGTGCCAGCAGCGGAGACAGTGACTATGGCTACACCTTC CASSGDSDYGYTF
TRBJ2-2 14 - - TRBV10-1 TGCGCCAGCAGTGGAGGGGTCAGTTTCGGGGAGCTGTTTTTT CASSGGVSFGELFF
TRBJ2-3 14 - TRBD2 TRBV6-5 TGTGCCAGCAGTATACGGGGGGGCACAGATACGCAGTATTTT CASSIRGGTDTQYF
TRBJ2-3 13 - - TRBV5-1 TGCGCCAGCAGCTTGGACTTCACAGATACGCAGTATTTT CASSLDFTDTQYF
TRBJ1-1 16 - - TRBV7-9 TGTGCCAGCAGCCAATGGCGGGGGTCCCTGAACACTGAAGCTTTCTTT CASSQWRGSLNTEAFF
TRBJ1-1 13 - - TRBV9 TGTGCCAGCAGCGTAGGGGTGGAGATGACGGCTTTCTTT CASSVGVEMTAFF
TRBJ2-7 12 - - TRBV25-1 TGTGCCAGCGGAATGCCAGGTTCCGAGCAGTACTTC CASGMPGSEQYF
TRBJ1-5 19 - - TRBV14 TGTGCCAGCAGCCAACAATCCACTCCCTGGCCAGATAACAATCAGCCCCAGCATTTT CASSQQSTPWPDNNQPQHF